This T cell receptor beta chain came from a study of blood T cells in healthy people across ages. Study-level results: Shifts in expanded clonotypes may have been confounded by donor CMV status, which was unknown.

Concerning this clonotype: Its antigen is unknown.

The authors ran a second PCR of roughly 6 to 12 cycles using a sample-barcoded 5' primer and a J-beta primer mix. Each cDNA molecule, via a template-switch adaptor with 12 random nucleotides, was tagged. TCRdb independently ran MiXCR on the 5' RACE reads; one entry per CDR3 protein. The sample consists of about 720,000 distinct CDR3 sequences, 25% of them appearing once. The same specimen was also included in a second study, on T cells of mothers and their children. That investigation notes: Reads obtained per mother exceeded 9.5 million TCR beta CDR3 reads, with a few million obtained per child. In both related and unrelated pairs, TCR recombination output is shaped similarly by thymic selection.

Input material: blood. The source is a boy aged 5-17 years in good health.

The CDR3 reads CASSQDRGESYEQYF. CDR3 in DNA: TGCGCCAGCAGCCAAGATCGGGGGGAGTCCTACGAGCAGTACTTC. The J gene is TRBJ2-7, the V gene TRBV4-3; 7 bases fit TRBD2. Germline lookup yields CDR1 LGHNA and CDR2 YSLEER. V shed 0 bases, J shed 1 base, and the junction held 3 bases outside the gene matches. The CDR3 runs 15 residues.